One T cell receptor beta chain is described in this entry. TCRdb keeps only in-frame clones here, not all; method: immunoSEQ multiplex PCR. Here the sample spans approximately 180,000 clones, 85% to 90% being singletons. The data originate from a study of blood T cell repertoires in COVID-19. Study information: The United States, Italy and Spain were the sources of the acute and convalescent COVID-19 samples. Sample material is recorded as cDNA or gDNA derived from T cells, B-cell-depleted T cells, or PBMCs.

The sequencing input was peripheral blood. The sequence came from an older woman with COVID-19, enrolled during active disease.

The CDR3 sequence: CASSPGLAGGQETQYF. The CDR3 DNA is TGTGCCAGCAGCCCAGGACTAGCGGGAGGGCAAGAGACCCAGTACTTC. This sequence joins TRBV7-6 and TRBJ2-5, with TRBD2 matching over 15 bases. CDR3 size: 16 residues. Germline V gene sequence: CDR1 SGHVS, CDR2 FNYEAQ. J was trimmed by 2 bases and V by 5 bases; bases with no gene match: 3.